These 3 T cell receptor beta chains share one sample of origin, sequenced in a study of regulatory T cells in long-lasting Graves disease. The time point is: newly diagnosed GD, antithyroid drugs for less than 3 months. PBMC-extracted RNA yielded the TCR library. Through Arm-PCR of CDR3 regions and iRepertoire HTBI primers, TCR beta libraries were built. A single record per CDR3 protein comes from TCRdb applying MiXCR to the multiplex PCR reads. The data show 370,000 or so distinct CDR3 sequences, with around 15% seen just once and around 20% held by the top ten. The same sample was also studied in work on T cells in Graves' hyperthyroidism and ophthalmopathy.

The source was peripheral blood mononuclear cells (PBMCs), collected at new diagnosis, from a patient treated with antithyroid drugs. The receptor source for this set is a woman younger than 35 with Graves disease.

This clonotype was seen a handful of times. The CDR3 bases are TGCAGTGCAAATGACAGGGGAAGCTATAGCAATCAGCCCCAGCATTTT. It is translated as CSANDRGSYSNQPQHF. V usage is TRBV20-1 and J usage is TRBJ1-5; 8 nucleotides align to TRBD1. V dropped 6 bases and J dropped 0; count of bases not matched to a gene: 10. Germline loops: CDR1 DFQATT, CDR2 SNEGSKA (reference sequence). The CDR3 contains 16 residues.

The chain joins TRBV7-3 to TRBJ2-7; no reliable D call. Trimming took off 5 bases at V and 2 bases at J, with 16 bases between the two ends. There are 15 residues in the CDR3. Germline V lookup: CDR1 SGHTA, CDR2 FQGTGA. The DNA for the CDR3 is TGTGCCAGCAGCCCCTCTCCGGGTATGGCCTACGAGCAGTACTTC. This codes for CASSPSPGMAYEQYF.

The table lists this clonotype with many counts. The chain has TRBV12-3 or TRBV12-4 and TRBJ1-2; 7 bases fit TRBD1. The V and J ends lost 4 bases and 4 bases, in that order; junction bases with no gene match: 12. The CDR3 runs to 16 residues. This chain's CDR3 is CASSSTPQGGPYGYTF. CDR3 sequence (DNA): TGTGCCAGCAGTTCGACCCCTCAGGGGGGTCCCTATGGCTACACCTTC.